This TCR beta chain stems from a study of blood T cell repertoires in COVID-19. Study overall: Spain, Italy and the United States supplied samples that represented acute and convalescent COVID-19. In each case, the material was cDNA or gDNA derived from T cells, B-cell-depleted T cells, or PBMCs.

Seattle's cohort entered during active infection and was followed longitudinally. TCRdb's copy holds only in-frame clones and misses some; the assay was immunoSEQ multiplex PCR. Of a few hundred thousand clones in the sample, more than 65% were seen once. The sample was peripheral blood. The receptor's source is a person in their 70s with COVID-19, enrolled during active disease.

CDR3 bases: TGTGCCAGCGACCCGGGACTTAATGAGCAGTTCTTC. Translation: CASDPGLNEQFF. The chain carries TRBV2 and TRBJ2-1; weak D call: TRBD2 (6 bases). Germline CDR1 and CDR2: SNHLY and FYNNEI. The CDR3 spans 12 residues. The V end lost 8 bases, the J end lost 7 bases, and 12 bases lay between the germline ends.